These 23 T cell receptor beta chains came from one sample sequenced in a study of T cell responses to AZD1222 COVID-19 vaccine. Clones were read by immunoSEQ multiplex PCR, and TCRdb kept only the in-frame ones, dropping some. The table has some 97,000 clones, approximately 90% seen once; the top ten hold 15% to 20%. The starting material was peripheral blood, obtained on day 0 of AZD1222 vaccination. The receptor source for this set is an adult in good health.

CDR3 region: CASSYQTAGQPQHF. The CDR3, as DNA: TGTGCCAGCAGTTACCAGACGGCCGGTCAGCCCCAGCATTTT. The chain carries TRBV27 and TRBJ1-5; D unclear. CDR3 length: 14 residues. The germline gives CDR1 MNHEY, CDR2 SMNVEV (reference sequence). The germline V and J ends were trimmed by 4 bases and 6 bases, with 13 bases remaining between them.

The rearrangement links TRBV5-6 to TRBJ2-5, with D unresolved. This CDR3 comprises 13 residues. V was shortened by 0 bases and J by 5 bases, with 8 bases between the two germline ends. Germline CDR1 is SGHDT and CDR2 is YYEEEE. The CDR3 protein is CASSLAPSETQYF. As DNA, the CDR3 is TGTGCCAGCAGCTTGGCCCCCTCGGAGACCCAGTACTTC.

V is TRBV19 and J is TRBJ2-7; weak D call: TRBD1 (8 bases). The length of the CDR3 is 16 residues. Germline V gene sequence: CDR1 LNHDA, CDR2 SQIVND (reference sequence). Trimming stripped 3 bases from V and 4 bases from J, with 19 bases between. CDR3 coding DNA: TGTGCCAGTAGTATGTCCTTCGGACAGGGAGGGTACGAGCAGTACTTC. Its translation is CASSMSFGQGGYEQYF.

This clone was observed a single time. The chain carries TRBV2 and TRBJ1-5; weak D call: TRBD1 (6 bases). The CDR3 is made up of 15 amino acids. V lost 5 bases to trimming and J lost 0 bases, with 11 bases between them. Germline V gene lookup returns CDR1 SNHLY and CDR2 FYNNEI. The CDR3, as DNA: TGTGCCAGCAGTCTGGACAGCCGTAGCAATCAGCCCCAGCATTTT. Its translation is CASSLDSRSNQPQHF.

CDR3 sequence (DNA): TGCGCCAGCAGCTTTCCACAGGGGGAGCAGTACTTC. Protein sequence: CASSFPQGEQYF. This sequence joins TRBV5-1 and TRBJ2-7, with 7 nucleotides matching TRBD1. Trimming cost V 2 bases and J 7 bases; bases outside gene matches: 3. This CDR3 region has 12 residues. Germline values: CDR1 SGHRS, CDR2 YFSETQ.

The V call is TRBV21-1, the J call TRBJ1-3. TRBV21-1 is recorded as a pseudogene. There are 18 residues in the CDR3. In nucleotides, the CDR3 is TGTGCCAGCAGCAAAGAAAGGTGGGACTCCATCTCTGGAAACACCATATATTTT. This translates into CASSKERWDSISGNTIYF.

The chain has TRBV27 and TRBJ2-1; D is uncertain. The CDR3 covers 13 residues. V lost 4 bases, J lost 9 bases, and 13 bases lay in between. Germline loops: CDR1 MNHEY, CDR2 SMNVEV (reference sequence). CDR3 bases: TGTGCCAGCAGTTCTGGCTTAGATGCTGAGCAGTTCTTC. Translated, it gives CASSSGLDAEQFF.

The chain joins TRBV2 to TRBJ1-1, with D unresolved. V lost 4 bases and J lost 6, with 6 bases in between. CDR1 SNHLY and CDR2 FYNNEI come from the germline V gene. The CDR3 has 11 residues. CDR3 DNA sequence: TGTGCCAGCAGTGTAAGGTCTGAAGCTTTCTTT. Translated, it gives CASSVRSEAFF.

This rearrangement joins TRBV7-2 to TRBJ1-6; no firm D call. V was trimmed by 0 bases and J by 10 bases, leaving 13 bases between them. The germline gives CDR1 SGHTA, CDR2 FQGNSA. This CDR3 contains 15 residues. Here the CDR3 DNA reads TGTGCCAGCAGCTTAGCGTCTAGGAAAGGATCACCCCTCCACTTT. Protein sequence: CASSLASRKGSPLHF.

The chain employs TRBV5-1 and TRBJ2-3, with 13 bases aligning to TRBD2. From germline, CDR1 is SGHRS and CDR2 YFSETQ. The CDR3 extends over 15 amino acids. Germline trimming cut 3 bases from V and 4 bases from J; bases unmatched to any gene: 2. In nucleotides, the CDR3 is TGCGCCAGCAGCTGGACTAGCGGGAGTTCAGATACGCAGTATTTT. Protein: CASSWTSGSSDTQYF.

The rearrangement joins TRBV7-2 to TRBJ2-1; the D is unclear. This CDR3 comprises 15 residues. Looked up from germline, CDR1 is SGHTA and CDR2 is FQGNSA. The V and J ends lost 4 bases and 4 bases respectively, with 14 bases between them. CDR3 amino acids: CASSSDRATYNEQFF. The CDR3 bases are TGTGCCAGCAGCTCCGACCGGGCGACTTACAATGAGCAGTTCTTC.

The chain has TRBV19 and TRBJ1-5, with 7 bases matching TRBD1. With V trimmed by 10 bases and J by 3 bases, 9 bases remained unmatched. CDR1 LNHDA and CDR2 SQIVND come from the germline V gene (reference sequence). This CDR3 spans 14 amino acids. The CDR3 bases are TGTGCCACCCAAGGGGGACAGTACAATCAGCCCCAGCATTTT. This codes for CATQGGQYNQPQHF.

This sequence joins TRBV7-9 and TRBJ1-5; TRBD1 might be the D (5 bases). The CDR3 has 15 residues. Trimming shortened V by 7 bases and J by 4 bases, and 17 bases separated the two germline ends. CDR1 SEHNR and CDR2 FQNEAQ come from the germline V gene (reference sequence). The CDR3 here is CASKQGVGENQPQHF. CDR3 nucleotide sequence: TGTGCCAGCAAGCAGGGAGTCGGGGAGAATCAGCCCCAGCATTTT.

This chain joins TRBV5-6 and TRBJ2-3; D ambiguous. Germline CDR1 and CDR2: SGHDT and YYEEEE. Trimming shortened V by 0 bases and J by 9 bases, and 11 bases separated the two germline ends. CDR3 size: 13 residues. The CDR3 is CASSLEARPTQYF. CDR3 coding DNA: TGTGCCAGCAGCTTGGAGGCCCGACCGACGCAGTATTTT. Full variable domain (rest looked up from reference TRBV5-6 and TRBJ2-3): DAGVTQSPTHLIKTRGQQVTLRCSPKSGHDTVSWYQQALGQGPQFIFQYYEEEERQRGNFPDRFSGHQFPNYSSELNVNALLLGDSALYLCASSLEARPTQYFGPGTRLTVL.

V is TRBV7-9 and J is TRBJ1-4, with a possible D match to TRBD1 (6 bases). The V end lost 5 bases, the J end lost 3 bases, and 13 bases lay between the germline ends. CDR1 is SEHNR, CDR2 FQNEAQ, per germline (reference sequence). The CDR3 sequence is 15 residues long. The CDR3 region has the DNA TGTGCCAGCAGCCCCTCCTACAGGGCTAATGAAAAACTGTTTTTT. This gives the protein CASSPSYRANEKLFF. The variable domain in full, with the rest retrieved from reference TRBV7-9 and TRBJ1-4, is DTGVSQNPRHKITKRGQNVTFRCDPISEHNRLYWYRQTLGQGPEFLTYFQNEAQLEKSRLLSDRFSAERPKGSFSTLEIQRTEQGDSAMYLCASSPSYRANEKLFFGSGTQLSVL.

The chain couples TRBV27 to TRBJ1-1; D call uncertain. This CDR3 is built from 11 residues. Germline CDR1 is MNHEY and CDR2 is SMNVEV (reference sequence). Trimming took 8 bases from V and 5 from J, leaving 9 bases between them. CDR3 loop: CASLGWTEAFF. CDR3 coding DNA: TGTGCCAGCTTAGGCTGGACTGAAGCTTTCTTT.

The chain is built from TRBV3-1 (or the pseudogene TRBV3-2) and TRBJ1-5; 8 bases align to TRBD1. Germline V gives CDR1 LGHDT, CDR2 YNNKEL (reference sequence). This CDR3 has 23 residues. The V segment lost 3 bases and the J segment 5 bases; nucleotides outside the gene matches: 30. CDR3 residues: CASSHPLGTGDPLFYIHYQPQHF. In nucleotides, the CDR3 is TGTGCCAGCAGCCATCCCTTGGGGACAGGCGACCCCCTCTTCTACATCCACTATCAGCCCCAGCATTTT.

The V and J genes are TRBV7-3 and TRBJ1-2; D remains ambiguous. The CDR3 sequence is 14 residues long. Germline V CDR1 and CDR2: SGHTA, FQGTGA. V lost 7 bases and J lost 1, with 13 bases in between. The DNA for the CDR3 is TGTGCCAGCAACCTCCAACCCAATAACTATGGCTACACCTTC. This gives the protein CASNLQPNNYGYTF.

This chain links TRBV10-1 with TRBJ1-1; D is perhaps TRBD1 (6 bases). V lost 6 bases, J lost 5 bases, and 16 bases lay in between. From germline, CDR1 is WNHNN and CDR2 SYGVQD (reference sequence). The CDR3 runs to 14 residues. CDR3 sequence: CASSPGGSRTEAFF. Here the CDR3 DNA reads TGCGCCAGCAGCCCCGGGGGCTCGAGGACTGAAGCTTTCTTT.

The V and J genes are TRBV7-9 and TRBJ2-1; 7 nucleotides agree with TRBD2. The CDR3 is 15 amino acids. Germline assignment: CDR1 SEHNR and CDR2 FQNEAQ (reference sequence). V trimming: 7 bases; J trimming: 5 bases; junction bases outside the gene matches: 11. The CDR3 protein is CASTSWSSGHNEQFF. CDR3 coding DNA: TGTGCCAGCACCTCCTGGTCTAGCGGACACAATGAGCAGTTCTTC. Together with reference TRBV7-9 and TRBJ2-1, the CDR3 gives the full variable domain: DTGVSQNPRHKITKRGQNVTFRCDPISEHNRLYWYRQTLGQGPEFLTYFQNEAQLEKSRLLSDRFSAERPKGSFSTLEIQRTEQGDSAMYLCASTSWSSGHNEQFFGPGTRLTVL.

The chain carries TRBV7-3 and TRBJ1-1; tentatively, D is TRBD1 (5 bases). There are 13 residues in the CDR3. Germline V CDR1 and CDR2: SGHTA, FQGTGA. V lost 2 bases, J lost 4 bases, and 8 bases lay in between. CDR3 nucleotide sequence: TGTGCCAGCAGCTTATACGGGGGCACTGAAGCTTTCTTT. This codes for CASSLYGGTEAFF.

The chain is built from TRBV9 and TRBJ2-1; tentatively, D is TRBD1 (5 bases). There are 17 residues in the CDR3. Trimming took 4 bases from V and 6 from J, leaving 23 bases between them. Germline loops: CDR1 SGDLS, CDR2 YYNGEE. The CDR3 region is CASSHPKTEQPSNEQFF. The CDR3 DNA reads TGTGCCAGCAGCCATCCAAAGACAGAACAGCCCTCCAATGAGCAGTTCTTC. Filled out from reference TRBV9 and TRBJ2-1, the complete variable domain reads DSGVTQTPKHLITATGQRVTLRCSPRSGDLSVYWYQQSLDQGLQFLIQYYNGEERAKGNILERFSAQQFPDLHSELNLSSLELGDSALYFCASSHPKTEQPSNEQFFGPGTRLTVL.

The CDR3 nucleotides are TGTGCCAGCTCTACAGGGGCCAAAGGTGACTATGGCTACACCTTC. Residues: CASSTGAKGDYGYTF. The V call is TRBV9, the J call TRBJ1-2; 7 bases fit TRBD1. The junction had 12 bases not matched to a gene; V was cut back by 7 bases and J by 3 bases. There are 15 residues in the CDR3. Germline loops: CDR1 SGDLS, CDR2 YYNGEE.